The 21 T cell receptor beta chains below were found in one sample sequenced in a study of T cell repertoires in cytomegalovirus infection. No antigens are known for them. A single record per CDR3 protein comes from TCRdb applying MiXCR to the reads. The sample lists around 800,000 distinct CDR3 sequences, approximately 30% occurring once. This sample comprised cultured CD8+ T cells from PBMCs, obtained from culture after CMV antigen stimulation. These receptors were obtained from a human donor in good health (CMV status not recorded). Some clones in this sample may be carry-over from other donors' samples.

The chain joins TRBV6-2 or TRBV6-3 to TRBJ1-2, with D perhaps matching TRBD1 (5 bases). The CDR3 spans 14 residues. Trimming stripped 4 bases from V and 7 bases from J, with 16 bases between. CDR1 is MNHEY, CDR2 SVGEGT, per germline. The CDR3 DNA sequence: TGTGCCAGCAGTTCCCGGGACGGAGGCTTTGGCTACACCTTC. This gives the protein CASSSRDGGFGYTF.

V gene TRBV20-1 combines with J gene TRBJ1-1, with D uncertain. The V and J ends lost 1 base and 2 bases respectively, with 11 bases between them. The CDR3 is 14 amino acids. Germline lookup yields CDR1 DFQATT and CDR2 SNEGSKA (reference sequence). The CDR3 sequence is CSARATAGNTEAFF. As DNA, the CDR3 is TGCAGTGCTAGAGCCACAGCGGGAAACACTGAAGCTTTCTTT.

The sample holds a few counts of this clonotype. CDR3 sequence reads: CASSLRGGPQGSNQPQHF. The CDR3 DNA reads TGTGCCAGCAGCTTAAGGGGGGGGCCACAGGGGAGCAATCAGCCCCAGCATTTT. V usage is TRBV7-9 and J usage is TRBJ1-5, with 7 nucleotides matching TRBD1. Germline values: CDR1 SEHNR, CDR2 FQNEAQ (reference sequence). This CDR3 region has 18 residues. V lost 2 bases to trimming and J lost 1 base; unmatched junction nucleotides: 11.

The CDR3 region has the DNA TGTGCCAGCGTCGGGCAGCCCCAGCATTTT. This sequence encodes CASVGQPQHF. V gene TRBV2 combines with J gene TRBJ1-5; D unresolved. Trimming stripped 8 bases from V and 7 bases from J, with 6 bases between. Germline V gene lookup returns CDR1 SNHLY and CDR2 FYNNEI. There are 10 residues in the CDR3.

Concerning this clonotype itself: The CDR3 carries no conserved terminal phenylalanine or tryptophan, so it likely arises from a read error. The rearrangement uses TRBV7-6 and TRBJ1-5; no reliable D call. The CDR3 contains 13 residues. Looked up from germline, CDR1 is SGHVS and CDR2 is FNYEAQ. V was pared by 5 bases and J by 4 bases, with 9 bases between. CDR3 amino acids: CASSPSENQPQHS. CDR3 nucleotide sequence: TGTGCCAGCAGCCCCTCGGAGAATCAGCCCCAGCATTCT.

This clonotype was detected only a few times. This sequence joins TRBV6-1 and TRBJ2-7, with TRBD2 matching 13 bases. Germline CDR1 MNHNS, CDR2 SASEGT. V trimming: 7 bases; J trimming: 0 bases; junction bases outside the gene matches: 9. The CDR3 extends over 17 amino acids. The DNA of the CDR3 is TGTGCCAGCAAAGGGACTAGCGGGGACCAAAGCTCCTACGAGCAGTACGTC. This gives the protein CASKGTSGDQSSYEQYV.

This clonotype was detected only once. The V gene is TRBV28, the J gene TRBJ1-2, with unresolved D. The ends were cut back, 6 bases at V and 4 bases at J, with 18 bases in the middle. The CDR3 is 15 amino acids. Per the germline V gene, CDR1 is MDHEN and CDR2 is SYDVKM. Here the CDR3 reads CASSPGGGWAYGYTF. In DNA form, the CDR3 reads TGTGCCAGCAGCCCTGGAGGAGGATGGGCCTATGGCTACACCTTC.

This clonotype has just a few counts. The gene calls are TRBV7-9 and TRBJ2-5; 7 bases line up with TRBD1. This CDR3 is 13 amino acids long. The germline CDR1 and CDR2 sequences are SEHNR and FQNEAQ (reference sequence). After removal of 8 bases from V and 1 base from J, the junction contained 4 bases not matched to a gene. Written as DNA, the CDR3 is TGTGCCAGCCGTGGGACAGCCCAAGAGACCCAGTACTTC. Translating gives CASRGTAQETQYF.

This clonotype was counted at least ten times. The chain recombines TRBV27 with TRBJ2-7, with 7 bases that match TRBD1. V gave up 2 bases and J gave up 2 bases; unmatched junction bases: 3. Germline loops: CDR1 MNHEY, CDR2 SMNVEV (reference sequence). The CDR3 loop spans 14 amino acids. CDR3 DNA: TGTGCCAGCAGTTTAGGGACAGCGACCTACGAGCAGTACTTC. It codes for CASSLGTATYEQYF.

This clonotype was seen a few times. CDR3 nucleotides: TGTGCCAGCAGCTTGTCCCCGATGGTTAGAACTGAAGCTTTCTTT. It translates to CASSLSPMVRTEAFF. This chain uses TRBV5-6 with TRBJ1-1; D is unresolved. The germline gives CDR1 SGHDT, CDR2 YYEEEE. The CDR3 is made up of 15 amino acids. V dropped 1 base and J dropped 5 bases, with 15 bases sitting between them. Using reference TRBV5-6 and TRBJ1-1 for the parts outside the CDR3, the full variable domain is DAGVTQSPTHLIKTRGQQVTLRCSPKSGHDTVSWYQQALGQGPQFIFQYYEEEERQRGNFPDRFSGHQFPNYSSELNVNALLLGDSALYLCASSLSPMVRTEAFFGQGTRLTVV.

The chain carries TRBV15 and TRBJ2-1, with a tentative D call TRBD1 (6 bases). V dropped 1 base and J dropped 5 bases, with 9 bases sitting between them. Germline V lookup: CDR1 LNHNV, CDR2 YYDKDF (reference sequence). This CDR3 region has 14 residues. In DNA, the CDR3 is TGTGCCACCAGCAGAGTGGACAGCCACAATGAGCAGTTCTTC. Protein sequence: CATSRVDSHNEQFF.

This sequence joins TRBV2 and TRBJ2-1; the D call may be TRBD1 or TRBD2 (5 bases each). V lost 3 bases and J 8 bases, leaving 14 bases between the germline ends. Germline-derived CDR1 and CDR2 are SNHLY and FYNNEI. The CDR3 covers 14 residues. As DNA, the CDR3 is TGTGCCAGCAGTGATGAGGGGACGAGCGATGAGCAGTTCTTC. Translated, it gives CASSDEGTSDEQFF.

The chain employs TRBV6-1 and TRBJ2-1; 10 bases agree with TRBD1. Germline-derived CDR1 and CDR2 are MNHNS and SASEGT. After removal of 5 bases from V and 5 bases from J, the junction contained 9 bases not matched to a gene. CDR3 length equals 16 residues. The CDR3: CASSWGGQGLNNEQFF. In DNA, the CDR3 is TGTGCCAGCAGTTGGGGGGGACAGGGGCTGAACAATGAGCAGTTCTTC.

The chain couples TRBV29-1 to TRBJ2-2, with 12 bases matching TRBD1. Per germline, CDR1 SQVTM and CDR2 ANQGSEA. Trimming at V came to 6 bases and at J to 1 base, leaving 12 bases not matched to a gene. This CDR3 is 18 amino acids long. CDR3: CSVGDRGLLSRNTGELFF. The CDR3 DNA reads TGCAGCGTGGGGGACAGGGGGCTATTGAGTAGGAACACCGGGGAGCTGTTTTTT.

The chain uses TRBV12-3 or TRBV12-4 and TRBJ2-5; D perhaps matches TRBD2 (5 bases). The CDR3 contains 15 residues. Trimming removed 4 bases from V and 2 bases from J, with 14 bases in between. CDR3 DNA sequence: TGTGCCAGCAGTTCTAGCTACGGAGAACAAGAGACCCAGTACTTC. It is translated as CASSSSYGEQETQYF.

This clonotype appeared a single time. The gene calls are TRBV29-1 and TRBJ2-5; 10 bases are a match to TRBD1. Germline lookup yields CDR1 SQVTM and CDR2 ANQGSEA. J lost 0 bases, V lost 7 bases, and 17 bases had no gene match. The CDR3 sequence is 18 residues long. The CDR3 DNA is TGCAGCGCCGAGGATCCGGGACAGGGGTATGAGCACCAAGAGACCCAGTACTTC. Translated: CSAEDPGQGYEHQETQYF.

The rearrangement links TRBV7-9 to TRBJ1-2; the D is unclear. This CDR3 region has 13 residues. The ends were cut back, 5 bases at V and 8 bases at J, with 15 bases in the middle. Germline values: CDR1 SEHNR, CDR2 FQNEAQ (reference sequence). The CDR3 protein is CASSDQRAGGYTF. CDR3 coding DNA: TGTGCCAGCAGCGATCAGAGGGCAGGCGGCTACACCTTC.

V gene TRBV7-8 combines with J gene TRBJ1-1, with unresolved D. Germline CDR1 reads SGHVS; CDR2 reads FQNEAQ. Trimming shortened V by 4 bases and J by 4 bases, and 13 bases separated the two germline ends. This CDR3 region has 14 residues. Here the CDR3 DNA reads TGTGCCAGCAGCTCCCTCCGGCACCGCACTGAAGCTTTCTTT. This gives the protein CASSSLRHRTEAFF.

This clonotype was counted many times. The chain joins TRBV7-8 to TRBJ2-2; D is undetermined. Germline loops: CDR1 SGHVS, CDR2 FQNEAQ. The CDR3 is 15 residues long. V shed 0 bases and J shed 1 base, with 6 bases lying between them. CDR3: CASSLAIMNTGELFF. CDR3 bases: TGTGCCAGCAGCTTAGCCATTATGAACACCGGGGAGCTGTTTTTT.

The chain has TRBV5-6 and TRBJ1-2; no firm D call. Trimming pared 0 bases from V and 8 bases from J, leaving 8 bases between. Germline lookup yields CDR1 SGHDT and CDR2 YYEEEE. This CDR3 is 12 amino acids long. DNA for the CDR3: TGTGCCAGCAGCTTGGCGGTGGGCGGCTACACCTTC. It encodes CASSLAVGGYTF.

This clonotype was detected only a few times. The V and J genes are TRBV7-6 and TRBJ2-3; D not certain. The CDR3 extends over 14 amino acids. Trimming pared 2 bases from V and 4 bases from J, leaving 10 bases between. The germline V gene has CDR1 SGHVS and CDR2 FNYEAQ. The CDR3 protein is CASSLSLVPDTQYF. The CDR3 DNA reads as TGTGCCAGCAGCTTATCGCTAGTTCCAGATACGCAGTATTTT.